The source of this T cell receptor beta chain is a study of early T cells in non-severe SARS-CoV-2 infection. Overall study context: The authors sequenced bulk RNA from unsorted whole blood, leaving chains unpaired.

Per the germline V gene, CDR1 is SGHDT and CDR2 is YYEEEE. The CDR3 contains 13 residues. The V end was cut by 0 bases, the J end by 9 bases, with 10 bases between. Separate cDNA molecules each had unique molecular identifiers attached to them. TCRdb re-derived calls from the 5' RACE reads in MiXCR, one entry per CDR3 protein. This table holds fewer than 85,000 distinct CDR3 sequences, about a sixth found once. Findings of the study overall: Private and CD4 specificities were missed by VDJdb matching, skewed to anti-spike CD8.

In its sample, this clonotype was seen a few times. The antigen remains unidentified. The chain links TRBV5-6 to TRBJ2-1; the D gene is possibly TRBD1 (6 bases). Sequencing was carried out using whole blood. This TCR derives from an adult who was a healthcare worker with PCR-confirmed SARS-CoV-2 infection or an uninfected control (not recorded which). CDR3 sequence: CASSLVGAGEQFF. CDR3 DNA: TGTGCCAGCAGCTTGGTGGGGGCTGGTGAGCAGTTCTTC.